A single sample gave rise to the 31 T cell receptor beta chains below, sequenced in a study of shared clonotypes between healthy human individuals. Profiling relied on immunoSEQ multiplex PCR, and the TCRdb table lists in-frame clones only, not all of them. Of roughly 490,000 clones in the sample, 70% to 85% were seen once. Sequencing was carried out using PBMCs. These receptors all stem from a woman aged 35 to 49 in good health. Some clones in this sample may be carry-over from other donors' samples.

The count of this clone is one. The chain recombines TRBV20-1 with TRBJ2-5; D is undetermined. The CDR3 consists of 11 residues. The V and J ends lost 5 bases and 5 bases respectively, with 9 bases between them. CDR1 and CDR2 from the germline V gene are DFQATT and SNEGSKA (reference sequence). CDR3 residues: CSARPWETQYF. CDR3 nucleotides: TGCAGTGCTCGACCCTGGGAGACCCAGTACTTC.

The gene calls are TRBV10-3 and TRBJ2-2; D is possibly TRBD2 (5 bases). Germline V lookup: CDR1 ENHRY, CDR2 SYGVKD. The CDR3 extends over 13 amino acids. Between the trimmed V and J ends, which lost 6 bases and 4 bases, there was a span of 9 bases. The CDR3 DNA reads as TGTGCCATCAGCCCGAGCGGCACCGGGGAGCTGTTTTTT. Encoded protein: CAISPSGTGELFF.

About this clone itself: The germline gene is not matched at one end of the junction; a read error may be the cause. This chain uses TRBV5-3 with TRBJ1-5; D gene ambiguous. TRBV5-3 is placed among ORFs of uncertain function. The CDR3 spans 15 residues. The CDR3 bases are TGTGCCAGCAGCTTGGGTCAGACGCTGAATCAGCCCCAGCATTTT. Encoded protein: CASSLGQTLNQPQHF.

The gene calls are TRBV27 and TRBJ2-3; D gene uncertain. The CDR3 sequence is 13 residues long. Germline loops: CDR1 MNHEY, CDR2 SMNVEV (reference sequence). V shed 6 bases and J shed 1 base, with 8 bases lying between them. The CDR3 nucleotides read TGTGCCAGCAGCCAGAAGGGCACAGATACGCAGTATTTT. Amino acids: CASSQKGTDTQYF.

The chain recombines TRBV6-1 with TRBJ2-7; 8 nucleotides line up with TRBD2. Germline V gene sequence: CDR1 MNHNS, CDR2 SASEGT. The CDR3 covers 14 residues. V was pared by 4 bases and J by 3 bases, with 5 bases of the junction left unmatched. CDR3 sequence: CASSVTSGRYEQYF. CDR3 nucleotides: TGTGCCAGCAGTGTTACTAGCGGTCGCTACGAGCAGTACTTC.

The CDR3, as DNA: TGTGCCAGCAGCTTACCCGGTGGGCCCAGGGGAGCGAACACTGAAGCTTTCTTT. Translating gives CASSLPGGPRGANTEAFF. The chain has TRBV11-3 and TRBJ1-1, with TRBD1 as a possible D gene (6 bases). The CDR3 loop spans 18 amino acids. V was shortened by 2 bases and J by 1 base, with 20 bases between the two germline ends. Germline V gene data show CDR1 as SGHNT and CDR2 as YENEEA.

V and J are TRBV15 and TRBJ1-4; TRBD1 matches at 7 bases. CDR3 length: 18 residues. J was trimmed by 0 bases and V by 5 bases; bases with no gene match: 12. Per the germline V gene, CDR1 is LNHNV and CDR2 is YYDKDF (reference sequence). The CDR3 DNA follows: TGTGCCACCAGCGAACCTGACAGGGCTATTGCAACTAATGAAAAACTGTTTTTT. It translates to CATSEPDRAIATNEKLFF.

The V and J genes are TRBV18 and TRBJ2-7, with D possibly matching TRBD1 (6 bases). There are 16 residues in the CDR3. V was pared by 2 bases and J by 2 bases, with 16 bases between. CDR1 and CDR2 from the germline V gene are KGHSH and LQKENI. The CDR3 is CASSPGRGGLAYEQYF. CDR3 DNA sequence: TGTGCCAGCTCACCAGGTCGAGGGGGATTGGCCTACGAGCAGTACTTC.

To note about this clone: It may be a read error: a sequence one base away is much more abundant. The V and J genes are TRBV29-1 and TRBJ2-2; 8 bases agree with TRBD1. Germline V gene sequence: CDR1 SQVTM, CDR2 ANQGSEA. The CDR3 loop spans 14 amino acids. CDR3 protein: CSVRGRTDTGEMFF. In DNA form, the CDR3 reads TGCAGCGTCAGGGGGCGAACTGACACCGGGGAGATGTTTTTT.

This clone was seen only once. The DNA of the CDR3 is TGCGCCAGCAGCCAAGAAGGGGGCGGGAGACGGCATGAGCAGTTCTTC. Amino acids: CASSQEGGGRRHEQFF. V gene TRBV4-1 combines with J gene TRBJ2-1; D possibly matches TRBD1 or TRBD2 (7 bases each). Germline V gene lookup returns CDR1 MGHRA and CDR2 YSYEKL. The CDR3 sequence is 16 residues long. V lost 0 bases to trimming and J lost 8 bases, with 17 bases between them.

CDR3 coding DNA: TGTGCCAGTAGTAACCCAGGCAGGGGGACCTACGAGCAGTACTTC. Residues: CASSNPGRGTYEQYF. This chain joins TRBV19 and TRBJ2-7; 7 nucleotides agree with TRBD1. The germline CDR1 and CDR2 sequences are LNHDA and SQIVND (reference sequence). The CDR3 sequence is 15 residues long. V shed 4 bases, J shed 2 bases, and the junction held 8 bases outside the gene matches.

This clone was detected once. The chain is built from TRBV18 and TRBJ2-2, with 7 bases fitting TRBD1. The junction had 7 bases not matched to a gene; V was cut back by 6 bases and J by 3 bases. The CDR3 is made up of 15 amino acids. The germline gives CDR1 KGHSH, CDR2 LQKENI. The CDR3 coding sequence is TGTGCCAGCTCGCGCAGGGGGTTCGACACCGGGGAGCTGTTTTTT. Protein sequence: CASSRRGFDTGELFF.

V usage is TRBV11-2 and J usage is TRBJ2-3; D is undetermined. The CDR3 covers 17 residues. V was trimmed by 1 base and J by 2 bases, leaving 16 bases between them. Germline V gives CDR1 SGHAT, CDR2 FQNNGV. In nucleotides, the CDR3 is TGTGCCAGCAGCTTAGGAGCCTCTGTCGGATCCACAGATACGCAGTATTTT. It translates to CASSLGASVGSTDTQYF.

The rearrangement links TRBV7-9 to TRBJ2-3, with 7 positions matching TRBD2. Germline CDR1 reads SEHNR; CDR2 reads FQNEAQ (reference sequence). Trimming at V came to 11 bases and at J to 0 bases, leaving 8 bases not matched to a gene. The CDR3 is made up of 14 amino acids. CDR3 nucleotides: TGTGCCTTGGGAGGGCCGCGCAGCACAGATACGCAGTATTTT. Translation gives CALGGPRSTDTQYF.

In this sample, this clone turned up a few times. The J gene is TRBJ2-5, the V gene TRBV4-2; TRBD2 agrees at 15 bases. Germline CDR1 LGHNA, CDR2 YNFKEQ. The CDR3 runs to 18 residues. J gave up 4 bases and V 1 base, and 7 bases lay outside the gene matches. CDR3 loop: CASSQGGLAGGGGETQYF. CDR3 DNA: TGTGCCAGCAGCCAAGGAGGACTAGCGGGAGGGGGGGGAGAGACCCAGTACTTC.

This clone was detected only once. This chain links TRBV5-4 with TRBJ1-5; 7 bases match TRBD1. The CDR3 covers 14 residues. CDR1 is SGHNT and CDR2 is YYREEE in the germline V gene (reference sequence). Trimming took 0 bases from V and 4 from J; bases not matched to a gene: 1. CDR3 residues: CASSLAGQNQPQHF. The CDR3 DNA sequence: TGTGCCAGCAGCTTGGCGGGACAGAATCAGCCCCAGCATTTT. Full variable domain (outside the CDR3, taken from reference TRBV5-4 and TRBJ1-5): ETGVTQSPTHLIKTRGQQVTLRCSSQSGHNTVSWYQQALGQGPQFIFQYYREEENGRGNFPPRFSGLQFPNYSSELNVNALELDDSALYLCASSLAGQNQPQHFGDGTRLSIL.

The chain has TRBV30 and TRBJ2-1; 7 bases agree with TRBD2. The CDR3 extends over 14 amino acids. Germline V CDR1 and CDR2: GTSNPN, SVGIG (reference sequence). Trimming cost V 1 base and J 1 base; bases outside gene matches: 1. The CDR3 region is CAWSGLASYNEQFF. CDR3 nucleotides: TGTGCCTGGAGTGGACTAGCATCCTACAATGAGCAGTTCTTC.

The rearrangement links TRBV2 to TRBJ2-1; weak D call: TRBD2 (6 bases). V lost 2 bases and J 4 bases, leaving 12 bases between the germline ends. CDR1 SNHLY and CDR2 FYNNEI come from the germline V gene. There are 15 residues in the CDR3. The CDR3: CASSERVAAYNEQFF. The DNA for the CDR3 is TGTGCCAGCAGTGAAAGGGTAGCGGCTTACAATGAGCAGTTCTTC.

CDR3: CASSLGPEQYF. CDR3 in DNA: TGCGCCAGCAGCTTGGGGCCGGAGCAGTACTTC. The chain carries TRBV5-1 and TRBJ2-7; no clear D gene. Trimming left V 0 bases short and J 7 bases short, with 5 bases between. CDR1 SGHRS and CDR2 YFSETQ come from the germline V gene. The CDR3 runs to 11 residues.

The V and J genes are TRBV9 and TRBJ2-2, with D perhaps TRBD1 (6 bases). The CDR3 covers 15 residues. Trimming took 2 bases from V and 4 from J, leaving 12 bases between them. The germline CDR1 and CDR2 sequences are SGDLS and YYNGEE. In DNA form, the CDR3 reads TGTGCCAGCAGCGTCGGGACAATTGGCACCGGGGAGCTGTTTTTT. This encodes CASSVGTIGTGELFF.

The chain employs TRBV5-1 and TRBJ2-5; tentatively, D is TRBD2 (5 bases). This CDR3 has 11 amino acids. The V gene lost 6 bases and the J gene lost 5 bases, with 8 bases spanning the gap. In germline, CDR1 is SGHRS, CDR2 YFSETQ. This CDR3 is CASNGGETQYF. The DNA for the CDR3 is TGCGCCAGCAACGGCGGGGAGACCCAGTACTTC.

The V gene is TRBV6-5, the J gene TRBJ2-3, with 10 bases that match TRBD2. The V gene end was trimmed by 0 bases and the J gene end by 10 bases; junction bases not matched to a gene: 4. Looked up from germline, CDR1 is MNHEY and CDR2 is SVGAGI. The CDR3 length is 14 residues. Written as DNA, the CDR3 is TGTGCCAGCAGTTACTCTTCCGGGACTAGCGCGCAGTATTTT. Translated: CASSYSSGTSAQYF.

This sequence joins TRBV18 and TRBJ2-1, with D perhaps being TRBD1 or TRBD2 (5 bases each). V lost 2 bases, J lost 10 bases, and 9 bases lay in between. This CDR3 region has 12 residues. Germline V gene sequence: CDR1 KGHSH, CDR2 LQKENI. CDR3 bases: TGTGCCAGCTCACCAGTGGGACGGGAGCAGTTCTTC. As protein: CASSPVGREQFF.

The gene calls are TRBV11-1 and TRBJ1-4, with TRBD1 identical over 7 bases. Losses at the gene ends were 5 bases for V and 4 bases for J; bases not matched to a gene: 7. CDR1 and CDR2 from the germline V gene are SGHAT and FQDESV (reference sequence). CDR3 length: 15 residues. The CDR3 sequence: CASSVGTAYNEKLFF. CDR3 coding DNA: TGTGCCAGCAGCGTCGGGACAGCATATAATGAAAAACTGTTTTTT.

CDR3 nucleotide sequence: TGTGCCAGTAGTAACGGACAGGGGGCTTACACTGAAGCTTTCTTT. Protein: CASSNGQGAYTEAFF. The chain recombines TRBV19 with TRBJ1-1; 11 bases are a match to TRBD1. This CDR3 spans 15 amino acids. Germline V CDR1 and CDR2: LNHDA, SQIVND (reference sequence). V dropped 4 bases and J dropped 3; count of bases not matched to a gene: 4.

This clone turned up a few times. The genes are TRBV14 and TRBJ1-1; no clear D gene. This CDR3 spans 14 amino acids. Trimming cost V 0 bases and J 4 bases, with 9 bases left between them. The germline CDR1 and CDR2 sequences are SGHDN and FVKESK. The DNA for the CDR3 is TGTGCCAGCAGCCAAGACAGGTTGAGCACTGAAGCTTTCTTT. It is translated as CASSQDRLSTEAFF.

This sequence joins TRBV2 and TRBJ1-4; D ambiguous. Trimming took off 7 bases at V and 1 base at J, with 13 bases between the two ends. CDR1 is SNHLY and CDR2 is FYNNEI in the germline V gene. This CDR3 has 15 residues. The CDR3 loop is CASTPIGITNEKLFF. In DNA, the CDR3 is TGTGCCAGCACCCCGATCGGGATAACTAATGAAAAACTGTTTTTT.

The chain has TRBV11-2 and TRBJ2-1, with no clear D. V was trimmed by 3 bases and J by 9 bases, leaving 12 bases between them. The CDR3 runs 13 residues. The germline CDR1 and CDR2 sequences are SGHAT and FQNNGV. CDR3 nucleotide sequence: TGTGCCAGCAGCTTCGGGCCCGAGAGTGAGCAGTTCTTC. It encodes CASSFGPESEQFF.

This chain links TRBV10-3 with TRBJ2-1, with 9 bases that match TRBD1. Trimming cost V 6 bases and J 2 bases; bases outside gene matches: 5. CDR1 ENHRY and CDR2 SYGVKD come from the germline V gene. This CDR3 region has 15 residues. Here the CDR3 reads CAIRDRDRAYNEQFF. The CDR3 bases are TGTGCCATCAGGGACCGGGACAGGGCCTACAATGAGCAGTTCTTC.

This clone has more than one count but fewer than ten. CDR3 protein: CASSPARYEQYF. The CDR3 coding sequence is TGTGCCAGCTCACCGGCCCGCTACGAGCAGTACTTC. The rearrangement links TRBV18 to TRBJ2-7; D not resolved. Looked up from germline, CDR1 is KGHSH and CDR2 is LQKENI. This CDR3 spans 12 amino acids. V gave up 3 bases and J gave up 3 bases, with 6 bases separating them. The complete variable domain, with remaining parts taken from reference TRBV18 and TRBJ2-7, reads NAGVMQNPRHLVRRRGQEARLRCSPMKGHSHVYWYRQLPEEGLKFMVYLQKENIIDESGMPKERFSAEFPKEGPSILRIQQVVRGDSAAYFCASSPARYEQYFGPGTRLTVT.

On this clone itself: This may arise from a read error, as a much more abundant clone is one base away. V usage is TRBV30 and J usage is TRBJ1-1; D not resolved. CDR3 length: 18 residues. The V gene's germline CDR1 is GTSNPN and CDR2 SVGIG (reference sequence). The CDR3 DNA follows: TGTGCCTGGAGTCCCTTCGGCTTGGGTGGGTTAGGGAACACTGAAGCTTCCTTT. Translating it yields CAWSPFGLGGLGNTEASF.